This T cell receptor beta chain emerged from a study of shared clonotypes between healthy human individuals. This table comes from immunoSEQ multiplex PCR, and its TCRdb copy is limited to in-frame clones, with some not included. The sample comprises about 2.3 million clones, just over 90% of which are singletons, and 0.3% to 0.4% rests with the top ten. This TCR was recovered from a man aged 18 to 29 in good health. Some clones in this sample may be carry-over from other donors' samples. Specimen: naive CD4+ T cells from PBMCs. Sample subset: CD45RA+ positively selected.

The CDR3 sequence is CASRALDSLPGELFF. CDR3 in DNA: TGTGCCAGCAGGGCACTCGACAGCCTCCCCGGGGAGCTGTTTTTT. The V and J genes are TRBV27 and TRBJ2-2, with D possibly TRBD1 on 5 matching bases. CDR1 is MNHEY, CDR2 SMNVEV, per germline (reference sequence). Trimming cost V 6 bases and J 6 bases, with 17 bases left between them. The CDR3 spans 15 residues.